Following are 14 T cell receptor beta chains from one sample sequenced in a study of memory CD8 T cells in hepatitis C reinfection. Sample time point: pre-reinfection, 55 to 20 weeks before reinfection detection. Sorted cells were sequenced directly ex vivo without any in vitro expansion. TCRdb's table, derived via immunoSEQ multiplex PCR, lists solely in-frame clones and lacks some. The sample lists approximately 6,200 clones, around 89% occurring once. The sequencing input was naive CD8+ T cells sorted from blood. The receptors stem from a man aged 45-60 years with hepatitis C virus infection.

V gene TRBV18 combines with J gene TRBJ1-6; 9 nucleotides agree with TRBD1. Germline V lookup: CDR1 KGHSH, CDR2 LQKENI. V shed 5 bases, J shed 10 bases, and the junction held 9 bases outside the gene matches. There are 15 residues in the CDR3. Here the CDR3 reads CASSSGQGGGSPLHF. The CDR3 bases are TGTGCCAGCTCATCGGGACAGGGAGGAGGCTCACCCCTCCACTTT.

The chain joins TRBV9 to TRBJ2-1, with D possibly TRBD2 on 5 matching bases. Germline CDR1 reads SGDLS; CDR2 reads YYNGEE. CDR3 length: 15 amino acids. Deletions cut 4 bases from V and 10 bases from J, with 21 bases between. DNA for the CDR3: TGTGCCAGCAGCCCCGACTCGCCCGGTGGGGAGGAGCAGTTCTTC. This encodes CASSPDSPGGEEQFF.

A single count supports this clone. This chain uses TRBV7-9 with TRBJ2-1; 7 bases are a match to TRBD1. The V gene end was trimmed by 3 bases and the J gene end by 3 bases; junction bases not matched to a gene: 8. The CDR3 is made up of 16 amino acids. Germline CDR1 reads SEHNR; CDR2 reads FQNEAQ (reference sequence). CDR3 sequence: CASSFAGTAFYNEQFF. The DNA of the CDR3 is TGTGCCAGCAGCTTCGCCGGGACAGCCTTCTACAATGAGCAGTTCTTC.

J is TRBJ1-1 and V is TRBV19; D ambiguous. Per germline, CDR1 LNHDA and CDR2 SQIVND (reference sequence). The CDR3 contains 11 residues. V shed 5 bases and J shed 7 bases, with 8 bases lying between them. The DNA for the CDR3 is TGTGCCAGTAGTGGTGCAGATGAAGCTTTCTTT. It yields the protein CASSGADEAFF. The full variable domain, with the rest looked up from reference TRBV19 and TRBJ1-1, is DGGITQSPKYLFRKEGQNVTLSCEQNLNHDAMYWYRQDPGQGLRLIYYSQIVNDFQKGDIAEGYSVSREKKESFPLTVTSAQKNPTAFYLCASSGADEAFFGQGTRLTVV.

The chain recombines TRBV9 with TRBJ2-1; the match to TRBD1 covers 10 bases. This CDR3 contains 13 residues. V gave up 3 bases and J gave up 15 bases; unmatched junction bases: 9. The germline V gene has CDR1 SGDLS and CDR2 YYNGEE. In DNA form, the CDR3 reads TGTGCCAGCAGCGACCGGGACAGGGGATTCCGGTTCTTC. Its translation: CASSDRDRGFRFF.

CDR3 sequence: CASSSAGVTEAFF. The CDR3 nucleotides are TGTGCCAGCAGCTCGGCAGGGGTTACTGAAGCTTTCTTT. The chain recombines TRBV13 with TRBJ1-1; tentatively, D is TRBD1 (6 bases). V dropped 4 bases and J dropped 5 bases, with 11 bases sitting between them. The CDR3 has 13 residues. Germline V gene lookup returns CDR1 PRHDT and CDR2 FYEKMQ (reference sequence). Full variable domain (rest looked up from reference TRBV13 and TRBJ1-1): AAGVIQSPRHLIKEKRETATLKCYPIPRHDTVYWYQQGPGQDPQFLISFYEKMQSDKGSIPDRFSAQQFSDYHSELNMSSLELGDSALYFCASSSAGVTEAFFGQGTRLTVV.

Within the sample, this clone is hyperexpanded. The chain is built from TRBV4-1 and TRBJ2-1; D gene unclear. The V gene's germline CDR1 is MGHRA and CDR2 YSYEKL. Trimming took 0 bases from V and 8 from J, leaving 14 bases between them. The CDR3 has 15 amino acids. CDR3 DNA sequence: TGCGCCAGCAGCCAAGACAATCATAATACGGATGAGCAGTTCTTC. Its translation is CASSQDNHNTDEQFF.

The J gene is TRBJ2-1, the V gene TRBV28, with a tentative D call TRBD1 (7 bases). Trimming stripped 3 bases from V and 7 bases from J, with 22 bases between. CDR1 is MDHEN and CDR2 is SYDVKM in the germline V gene. The CDR3 contains 17 residues. CDR3 protein: CASSFFSGGTASNEQFF. CDR3 in DNA: TGTGCCAGCAGTTTTTTTTCAGGGGGGACCGCATCTAATGAGCAGTTCTTC.

The chain employs TRBV7-9 and TRBJ2-3; TRBD2 agrees at 8 bases. CDR3 length equals 15 residues. Germline V gene data show CDR1 as SEHNR and CDR2 as FQNEAQ (reference sequence). The V and J ends lost 5 bases and 5 bases, in that order; junction bases with no gene match: 9. The CDR3 DNA is TGTGCCAGCAGCCCTCGGGAGGGCCGGGAAGATACGCAGTATTTT. Translated: CASSPREGREDTQYF.

The genes are TRBV9 and TRBJ2-1; tentatively, D is TRBD2 (7 bases). From germline, CDR1 is SGDLS and CDR2 YYNGEE. The CDR3 totals 15 residues. Trimming pared 0 bases from V and 7 bases from J, leaving 14 bases between. CDR3 residues: CASSVGGGGVNEQFF. The CDR3 DNA reads TGTGCCAGCAGCGTAGGCGGAGGGGGGGTGAATGAGCAGTTCTTC.

The CDR3 sequence: CASSRQDGTEAFF. In nucleotides, the CDR3 is TGCGCCAGCAGCCGACAGGACGGCACTGAAGCTTTCTTT. This rearrangement joins TRBV4-1 to TRBJ1-1; TRBD1 is a possible D gene (6 bases). V gave up 4 bases and J gave up 4 bases, with 10 bases separating them. The CDR3 runs 13 residues. CDR1 MGHRA and CDR2 YSYEKL come from the germline V gene.

The rearrangement uses TRBV9 and TRBJ2-5; 7 positions match TRBD2. The CDR3 length is 16 residues. With V trimmed by 0 bases and J by 5 bases, 10 bases remained unmatched. Per germline, CDR1 SGDLS and CDR2 YYNGEE. Written as DNA, the CDR3 is TGTGCCAGCAGCGTAGCTGCGGGAGAGGGGCCGGAGACCCAGTACTTC. Its translation: CASSVAAGEGPETQYF.

The chain combines TRBV6-4 with TRBJ2-2, with 7 bases identical to TRBD1. The germline V gene encodes CDR1 MRHNA and CDR2 SNTAGT. The CDR3 extends over 17 amino acids. J was trimmed by 0 bases and V by 4 bases; bases with no gene match: 8. The chain's CDR3 is CASSVPGQTANTGELFF. DNA of the CDR3: TGTGCCAGCAGTGTCCCGGGACAGACCGCGAACACCGGGGAGCTGTTTTTT.

The rearrangement uses TRBV21-1 and TRBJ2-7; the table's D call TRBD2 went unverified against the DNA. TRBV21-1 is a pseudogene. The CDR3 spans 17 residues. The DNA for the CDR3 is TGTGCCAGCAGAATCAAAAAACTAGCGTCCAGCTCCTACGAGCAGTACTTC. It is translated as CASRIKKLASSSYEQYF.